These T cell receptor beta chains were read from a single sample in a study of T cell repertoires in cytomegalovirus infection. No antigen has been identified for these receptors. TCRdb passed the reads through MiXCR, listing each CDR3 protein once. The data show hundreds of thousands of distinct CDR3 sequences, just under 30% seen once. Sequenced material: cultured PBMCs, taken from culture after CMV antigen stimulation. Receptor source: a human donor in good health (CMV status not recorded). Some clones in this sample may be carry-over from other donors' samples. The CDR3 runs from the conserved cysteine through the conserved F or W. Each record gives: V gene, CDR3 length, J gene, D gene, clone size, CDR3 protein, CDR3 DNA. D genes are given only for firm matches. Size values are once, few and many counts, or a class for expanded clones, and some rows have none.

v_gene: TRBV2
len: 15
j_gene: TRBJ2-6
d_gene: NA
abundance: NA
CDR3aa: CASSVGFSGANVLTF
CDR3nt: TGTGCCAGCAGTGTAGGCTTCTCTGGGGCCAACGTCCTGACTTTC

v_gene: TRBV2
len: 14
j_gene: TRBJ1-6
d_gene: TRBD1
abundance: NA
CDR3aa: CASSLRQGRSPLHF
CDR3nt: TGTGCCAGCAGTCTTCGACAGGGGCGCTCACCCCTCCACTTT

v_gene: TRBV11-3
len: 18
j_gene: TRBJ1-1
d_gene: TRBD1
abundance: NA
CDR3aa: CASSIDDRGHFMNTEAFF
CDR3nt: TGTGCCAGCAGCATTGACGACAGGGGCCACTTCATGAACACTGAAGCTTTCTTT

v_gene: TRBV6-1
len: 11
j_gene: TRBJ1-5
d_gene: NA
abundance: NA
CDR3aa: CASGSHQPQHF
CDR3nt: TGTGCCAGCGGGAGCCATCAGCCCCAGCATTTT

v_gene: TRBV5-4
len: 17
j_gene: TRBJ2-3
d_gene: NA
abundance: few
CDR3aa: CASSSPSSGLYTDTQYF
CDR3nt: TGTGCCAGCAGCTCCCCTTCCTCAGGCCTATACACAGATACGCAGTATTTT

v_gene: TRBV7-8
len: 16
j_gene: TRBJ2-1
d_gene: TRBD2
abundance: few
CDR3aa: CASSLAGTSAYNEQFF
CDR3nt: TGTGCCAGCAGCTTAGCAGGGACTAGCGCCTACAATGAGCAGTTCTTC

v_gene: TRBV11-3
len: 16
j_gene: TRBJ2-3
d_gene: TRBD1
abundance: few
CDR3aa: CASSFGQGRYTDTQYF
CDR3nt: TGTGCCAGCAGCTTCGGACAGGGACGGTACACAGATACGCAGTATTTT

v_gene: TRBV20-1
len: 16
j_gene: TRBJ2-1
d_gene: TRBD1
abundance: NA
CDR3aa: CSAAFLFGTGGNEQFF
CDR3nt: TGCAGTGCTGCTTTCTTGTTCGGGACAGGGGGGAATGAGCAGTTCTTC

v_gene: TRBV6-6
len: 15
j_gene: TRBJ2-7
d_gene: TRBD1
abundance: NA
CDR3aa: CASSSQGAQGYEQYF
CDR3nt: TGTGCCAGCAGTTCCCAGGGGGCGCAGGGCTACGAGCAGTACTTC

v_gene: TRBV20-1
len: 15
j_gene: TRBJ1-2
d_gene: NA
abundance: NA
CDR3aa: CSARGGGESNYGYTF
CDR3nt: TGCAGTGCTAGAGGGGGGGGCGAATCGAACTATGGCTACACCTTC

v_gene: TRBV4-1
len: 15
j_gene: TRBJ1-3
d_gene: NA
abundance: many
CDR3aa: CASSQDPGAGNTIYF
CDR3nt: TGCGCCAGCAGCCAAGATCCTGGTGCCGGAAACACCATATATTTT

v_gene: TRBV10-3
len: 13
j_gene: TRBJ1-5
d_gene: NA
abundance: NA
CDR3aa: CAITDNSNQPQHF
CDR3nt: TGTGCCATCACTGACAATAGCAATCAGCCCCAGCATTTT

v_gene: TRBV7-2
len: 15
j_gene: TRBJ1-5
d_gene: TRBD1
abundance: few
CDR3aa: CASSSNRQGDQPQHF
CDR3nt: TGTGCCAGCAGCTCCAACAGACAGGGTGATCAGCCCCAGCATTTT

v_gene: TRBV7-2
len: 17
j_gene: TRBJ1-2
d_gene: NA
abundance: few
CDR3aa: CASSLGPGIIDDYGYTF
CDR3nt: TGTGCCAGCAGCTTAGGGCCGGGTATAATTGACGACTATGGCTACACCTTC

v_gene: TRBV6-5
len: 15
j_gene: TRBJ2-3
d_gene: NA
abundance: few
CDR3aa: CASSYTSYSTDTQYF
CDR3nt: TGTGCCAGCAGTTACACTAGCTACAGCACAGATACGCAGTATTTT

v_gene: TRBV7-9
len: 21
j_gene: TRBJ2-3
d_gene: TRBD2
abundance: NA
CDR3aa: CASSLKGQRLAGEVHTDTQYF
CDR3nt: TGTGCCAGCAGCTTAAAGGGACAGAGACTAGCGGGAGAAGTACACACAGATACGCAGTATTTT

v_gene: TRBV27
len: 15
j_gene: TRBJ2-5
d_gene: TRBD2
abundance: NA
CDR3aa: CASSLKRERPETQYF
CDR3nt: TGTGCCAGCAGTTTAAAGCGGGAGAGGCCAGAGACCCAGTACTTC

v_gene: TRBV10-3
len: 15
j_gene: TRBJ1-2
d_gene: TRBD1
abundance: few
CDR3aa: CAISTYRGPDYGYTF
CDR3nt: TGTGCCATCAGTACCTACAGGGGGCCCGACTATGGCTACACCTTC

v_gene: TRBV7-3
len: 15
j_gene: TRBJ2-3
d_gene: NA
abundance: NA
CDR3aa: CASSKGGAGTDTQYF
CDR3nt: TGTGCCAGCAGCAAAGGAGGGGCTGGCACAGATACGCAGTATTTT

v_gene: TRBV11-2
len: 17
j_gene: TRBJ2-7
d_gene: TRBD2
abundance: NA
CDR3aa: CASSSRLAGDGSHEQYF
CDR3nt: TGTGCCAGCAGCTCTCGACTAGCGGGAGATGGATCCCACGAGCAGTACTTC

v_gene: TRBV19
len: 14
j_gene: TRBJ1-1
d_gene: NA
abundance: few
CDR3aa: CASSKLAANTEAFF
CDR3nt: TGTGCCAGTAGTAAACTAGCTGCGAACACTGAAGCTTTCTTT

v_gene: TRBV11-2
len: 16
j_gene: TRBJ2-7
d_gene: NA
abundance: NA
CDR3aa: CASSLDRRHSSYEQYF
CDR3nt: TGTGCCAGCAGCTTAGATAGACGACATAGCTCCTACGAGCAGTACTTC

v_gene: TRBV12-3/TRBV12-4
len: 13
j_gene: TRBJ2-5
d_gene: TRBD2
abundance: NA
CDR3aa: CASSRLAGETQYF
CDR3nt: TGTGCCAGCAGCCGACTAGCGGGAGAGACCCAGTACTTC

v_gene: TRBV20-1
len: 14
j_gene: TRBJ2-3
d_gene: NA
abundance: NA
CDR3aa: CSALSRGNTDTQYF
CDR3nt: TGCAGTGCTCTATCCCGGGGTAACACAGATACGCAGTATTTT

v_gene: TRBV20-1
len: 14
j_gene: TRBJ2-1
d_gene: TRBD2
abundance: NA
CDR3aa: CSASGLAGVNEQFF
CDR3nt: TGCAGTGCTAGTGGTCTAGCGGGGGTCAATGAGCAGTTCTTC

v_gene: TRBV11-3
len: 12
j_gene: TRBJ2-2
d_gene: NA
abundance: NA
CDR3aa: CAPSPNTGELFF
CDR3nt: TGTGCCCCTAGTCCGAACACCGGGGAGCTGTTTTTT

v_gene: TRBV6-8
len: 15
j_gene: TRBJ2-2
d_gene: NA
abundance: NA
CDR3aa: CASSYSAGSTGELFF
CDR3nt: TGTGCCAGCAGTTACTCGGCGGGGAGCACCGGGGAGCTGTTTTTT

v_gene: TRBV7-6
len: 15
j_gene: TRBJ2-5
d_gene: TRBD2
abundance: NA
CDR3aa: CASSLAGLTQETQYF
CDR3nt: TGTGCTAGCAGCTTAGCGGGGCTAACCCAAGAGACCCAGTACTTC

v_gene: TRBV12-3/TRBV12-4
len: 15
j_gene: TRBJ2-3
d_gene: NA
abundance: few
CDR3aa: CASSSLGGSADTQYF
CDR3nt: TGTGCCAGCAGTTCCCTAGGGGGAAGCGCAGATACGCAGTATTTT

v_gene: TRBV6-2/TRBV6-3
len: 13
j_gene: TRBJ1-1
d_gene: TRBD1
abundance: few
CDR3aa: CASRTGGTTEAFF
CDR3nt: TGTGCCAGCAGGACAGGGGGAACCACTGAAGCTTTCTTT